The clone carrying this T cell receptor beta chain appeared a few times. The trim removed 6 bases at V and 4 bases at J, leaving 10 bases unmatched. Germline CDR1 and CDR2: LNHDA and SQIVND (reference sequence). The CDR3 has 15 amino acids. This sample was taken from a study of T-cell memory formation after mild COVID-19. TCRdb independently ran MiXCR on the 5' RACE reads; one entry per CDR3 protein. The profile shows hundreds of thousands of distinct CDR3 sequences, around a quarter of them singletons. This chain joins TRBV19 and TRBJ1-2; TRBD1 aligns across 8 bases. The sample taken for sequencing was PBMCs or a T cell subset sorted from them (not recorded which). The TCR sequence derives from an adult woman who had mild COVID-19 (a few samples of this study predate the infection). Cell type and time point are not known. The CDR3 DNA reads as TGTGCCAGTAGGGCGGACAGGGACCATGGCTATGGCTACACCTTC. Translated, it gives CASRADRDHGYGYTF.